Below, 24 T cell receptor beta chains from the same sample are listed, as sequenced in a study of beta chain features in type 1 diabetes. No cognate antigen is known for these TCRs. The study's findings and limits: Moderate but significant shortening of TCRB CDR3s was recorded in all four CD4+ subsets from Type 1 diabetes patients.

The study reverse transcribed the entire isolated RNA, so it sequenced expressed TCRB transcripts. Sequencing was performed with immunoSEQ multiplex PCR; in TCRdb, only in-frame clones are kept and a portion is missing. The data contain about 160,000 clones, 63% of them seen just once; the ten biggest clones take up nearly 0.09%. The sequenced sample was naive CD4+ T cells from blood. The source of these receptors is a man aged 25-45 years with type 1 diabetes.

The chain links TRBV20-1 to TRBJ2-7, with no clear D. CDR1 is DFQATT, CDR2 SNEGSKA, per germline (reference sequence). CDR3 length: 9 residues. Trimming took off 2 bases at V and 6 bases at J, with 2 bases between the two ends. Here the CDR3 reads CSARSEQYF. The CDR3 bases are TGCAGTGCTAGATCCGAGCAGTACTTC.

The rearrangement links TRBV30 to TRBJ2-1; 12 bases match TRBD2. Trimming cost V 2 bases and J 7 bases; bases outside gene matches: 6. Germline loops: CDR1 GTSNPN, CDR2 SVGIG (reference sequence). The CDR3 has 15 amino acids. In DNA form, the CDR3 reads TGTGCCTGGAGTCCCGGACTAGCGGGGTGGAATGAGCAGTTCTTC. The encoded protein is CAWSPGLAGWNEQFF.

The chain carries TRBV5-1 and TRBJ2-1; 13 bases are a match to TRBD2. Unmatched junction bases numbered 5, after V lost 1 base and J lost 4 bases. The germline gives CDR1 SGHRS, CDR2 YFSETQ. CDR3 length: 17 residues. CDR3 nucleotide sequence: TGCGCCAGCAGCTTGTTGACTAGCGGGGGGCATTACAATGAGCAGTTCTTC. Encoded protein: CASSLLTSGGHYNEQFF.

The CDR3 sequence is CAIATKRGRDTQYF. CDR3 DNA: TGTGCCATTGCCACCAAGCGGGGGAGAGATACGCAGTATTTT. V usage is TRBV9 and J usage is TRBJ2-3, with TRBD2 matching over 8 bases. This CDR3 contains 14 residues. CDR1 is SGDLS and CDR2 is YYNGEE in the germline V gene. The V gene end was trimmed by 9 bases and the J gene end by 5 bases; junction bases not matched to a gene: 11.

The J gene is TRBJ2-3, the V gene TRBV30; D not resolved. This CDR3 spans 12 amino acids. Germline V CDR1 and CDR2: GTSNPN, SVGIG (reference sequence). V lost 4 bases to trimming and J lost 3 bases, with 8 bases between them. In DNA form, the CDR3 reads TGTGCCTGGAACAAGGAGACAGATACGCAGTATTTT. It specifies CAWNKETDTQYF.

This clone was seen a few times. The chain joins TRBV29-1 to TRBJ2-7; perhaps TRBD2 as D (5 bases). The CDR3 is made up of 13 amino acids. CDR1 is SQVTM and CDR2 is ANQGSEA in the germline V gene. Trimming cost V 0 bases and J 3 bases, with 9 bases left between them. Here the CDR3 DNA reads TGCAGCGTTGAAGAGCGGGCTAGCTACGAGCAGTACTTC. Protein product: CSVEERASYEQYF.

In its sample, this clone was seen once. This chain connects TRBV10-3 to TRBJ1-6; 10 bases are a match to TRBD1. With V trimmed by 6 bases and J by 5 bases, 7 bases remained unmatched. The CDR3 is 16 amino acids. The germline V gene encodes CDR1 ENHRY and CDR2 SYGVKD. The CDR3 coding sequence is TGTGCCATCAGCGAGACAGGGGGCGAGAATAATTCACCCCTCCACTTT. Translation: CAISETGGENNSPLHF.

V is TRBV15 and J is TRBJ2-7; possibly TRBD1 for D (5 bases). CDR1 and CDR2 (germline): LNHNV, YYDKDF (reference sequence). The CDR3 loop spans 14 amino acids. V was shortened by 9 bases and J by 2 bases, with 17 bases between the two germline ends. The CDR3 loop is CATAPRAEPYEQYF. The DNA for the CDR3 is TGTGCCACTGCGCCCAGGGCAGAACCCTACGAGCAGTACTTC.

The genes are TRBV7-2 and TRBJ2-7, with 8 bases identical to TRBD1. This CDR3 region has 15 residues. In germline, CDR1 is SGHTA, CDR2 FQGNSA. J was trimmed by 3 bases and V by 6 bases; bases with no gene match: 10. The CDR3 DNA reads as TGTGCCAGCAGTAACCCTGACAGGGGCCGCTACGAGCAGTACTTC. Protein sequence: CASSNPDRGRYEQYF. Full variable domain (missing parts from reference TRBV7-2 and TRBJ2-7): GAGVSQSPSNKVTEKGKDVELRCDPISGHTALYWYRQSLGQGLEFLIYFQGNSAPDKSGLPSDRFSAERTGGSVSTLTIQRTQQEDSAVYLCASSNPDRGRYEQYFGPGTRLTVT.

The V call is TRBV29-1, the J call TRBJ2-5; 8 nucleotides align to TRBD2. V dropped 6 bases and J dropped 1; count of bases not matched to a gene: 10. Per the germline V gene, CDR1 is SQVTM and CDR2 is ANQGSEA. This CDR3 is 15 amino acids long. CDR3 coding DNA: TGCAGCGTGAAACGACTAGCGAGTCTCCAAGAGACCCAGTACTTC. As protein: CSVKRLASLQETQYF. The entire variable domain, with the rest obtained from reference TRBV29-1 and TRBJ2-5, is as follows: SAVISQKPSRDICQRGTSLTIQCQVDSQVTMMFWYRQQPGQSLTLIATANQGSEATYESGFVIDKFPISRPNLTFSTLTVSNMSPEDSSIYLCSVKRLASLQETQYFGPGTRLLVL.

The V and J genes are TRBV10-3 and TRBJ2-7; D possibly corresponds to TRBD2 (6 bases). CDR1 and CDR2 from the germline V gene are ENHRY and SYGVKD. Trimming pared 4 bases from V and 2 bases from J, leaving 9 bases between. This CDR3 has 13 amino acids. The CDR3, as DNA: TGTGCCATCAGTGCAGGAGGGACCTACGAGCAGTACTTC. This encodes CAISAGGTYEQYF.

J is TRBJ2-3 and V is TRBV10-3; D is unclear. Germline V lookup: CDR1 ENHRY, CDR2 SYGVKD. The CDR3 is 14 residues long. With 4 bases removed from V and 4 bases from J, the gap between germline ends came to 12 bases. This chain's CDR3 is CAISVSSGADTQYF. CDR3 nucleotides: TGTGCCATCAGTGTATCTAGTGGTGCAGATACGCAGTATTTT.

The chain is built from TRBV7-9 and TRBJ2-1, with 8 positions matching TRBD1. With 0 bases clipped from V and 2 bases from J, the junction kept 3 bases outside the gene matches. Germline V gene data show CDR1 as SEHNR and CDR2 as FQNEAQ (reference sequence). The CDR3 length is 16 residues. DNA of the CDR3: TGTGCCAGCAGCTTAGCGCAGGGACAGGCCTACAATGAGCAGTTCTTC. Translating it yields CASSLAQGQAYNEQFF. The full variable domain, its missing parts supplied by reference TRBV7-9 and TRBJ2-1, is DTGVSQNPRHKITKRGQNVTFRCDPISEHNRLYWYRQTLGQGPEFLTYFQNEAQLEKSRLLSDRFSAERPKGSFSTLEIQRTEQGDSAMYLCASSLAQGQAYNEQFFGPGTRLTVL.

The V gene is TRBV30, the J gene TRBJ1-6; no reliable D call. CDR3 size: 14 residues. CDR1 and CDR2 from the germline V gene are GTSNPN and SVGIG (reference sequence). Trimming cost V 4 bases and J 9 bases, with 16 bases left between them. The CDR3 loop is CAWTREVSPSPLHF. The CDR3 nucleotides are TGTGCCTGGACCCGAGAGGTCAGCCCTTCACCCCTCCACTTT.

CDR3 residues: CASSQDLRDSYGYTF. The CDR3 DNA reads as TGCGCCAGCAGCCAAGATCTCAGGGACAGCTATGGCTACACCTTC. The chain uses TRBV4-3 and TRBJ1-2; 7 positions agree with TRBD1. CDR1 LGHNA and CDR2 YSLEER come from the germline V gene. The CDR3 sequence is 15 residues long. V lost 0 bases and J lost 4; bases outside the gene matches: 5.

This chain joins TRBV2 and TRBJ2-3, with TRBD2 matching over 10 bases. The CDR3 totals 13 residues. J lost 7 bases, V lost 7 bases, and 5 bases had no gene match. Germline values: CDR1 SNHLY, CDR2 FYNNEI. This chain's CDR3 is CASTAGGPNTQYF. CDR3 bases: TGTGCCAGCACAGCGGGGGGGCCGAATACGCAGTATTTT. The whole variable domain, filled in from reference TRBV2 and TRBJ2-3, reads EPEVTQTPSHQVTQMGQEVILRCVPISNHLYFYWYRQILGQKVEFLVSFYNNEISEKSEIFDDQFSVERPDGSNFTLKIRSTKLEDSAMYFCASTAGGPNTQYFGPGTRLTVL.

This chain connects TRBV7-2 to TRBJ1-2; D is ambiguous. Germline V gene lookup returns CDR1 SGHTA and CDR2 FQGNSA. This CDR3 has 14 residues. Deletions cut 1 base from V and 7 bases from J, with 13 bases between. DNA for the CDR3: TGTGCCAGCAGCTTAGACGCGGGAGTGGTTGGCTACACCTTC. The encoded protein is CASSLDAGVVGYTF.

A single count supports this clone. The chain has TRBV28 and TRBJ1-1, with a tentative D call TRBD1 (6 bases). Germline CDR1 reads MDHEN; CDR2 reads SYDVKM. CDR3 length: 14 amino acids. V shed 6 bases and J shed 5 bases, with 16 bases lying between them. The CDR3 bases are TGTGCCAGCAGCCTCGGGACAAAGGGAACTGAAGCTTTCTTT. Protein sequence: CASSLGTKGTEAFF.

This clone was found once. The chain links TRBV27 to TRBJ1-2; the match to TRBD1 covers 10 bases. The CDR3 has 14 amino acids. Per germline, CDR1 MNHEY and CDR2 SMNVEV (reference sequence). V lost 4 bases and J lost 7; bases outside the gene matches: 6. The CDR3: CASSSMTGGGGYTF. In DNA form, the CDR3 reads TGTGCCAGCAGTTCGATGACAGGGGGCGGTGGCTACACCTTC.

The chain carries TRBV29-1 and TRBJ2-1, with TRBD2 identical over 7 bases. This CDR3 spans 15 amino acids. V was pared by 7 bases and J by 6 bases, with 15 bases of the junction left unmatched. In germline, CDR1 is SQVTM, CDR2 ANQGSEA. The CDR3 spells CSGTRDPDWLNEQFF. The CDR3 DNA is TGCAGCGGGACTAGGGACCCGGACTGGCTCAATGAGCAGTTCTTC.

This clone was seen a few times. V and J are TRBV29-1 and TRBJ2-1; TRBD1 aligns across 7 bases. The CDR3 length is 15 residues. Trimming at V came to 5 bases and at J to 7 bases, leaving 14 bases not matched to a gene. Germline V gene data show CDR1 as SQVTM and CDR2 as ANQGSEA. CDR3 sequence (DNA): TGCAGCGTTTTGGGCTACCGACAGGGTAGGAATGAGCAGTTCTTC. It yields the protein CSVLGYRQGRNEQFF.

The rearrangement joins TRBV29-1 to TRBJ2-5, with D possibly TRBD2 on 5 matching bases. The CDR3 extends over 14 amino acids. The V gene lost 7 bases and the J gene lost 1 base, with 16 bases spanning the gap. Germline CDR1 is SQVTM and CDR2 is ANQGSEA. This CDR3 reads CSDGERPTQETQYF. In nucleotides, the CDR3 is TGCAGCGATGGGGAGAGGCCGACCCAAGAGACCCAGTACTTC.

CDR3 residues: CSATRTRGETQYF. Here the CDR3 DNA reads TGCAGCGCGACAAGGACCCGGGGTGAGACCCAGTACTTC. The gene calls are TRBV29-1 and TRBJ2-5, with D perhaps matching TRBD2 (5 bases). The CDR3 runs to 13 residues. Germline assignment: CDR1 SQVTM and CDR2 ANQGSEA. V dropped 7 bases and J dropped 5 bases, with 17 bases sitting between them.

This rearrangement joins TRBV7-2 to TRBJ2-6; D remains unclear. With 7 bases removed from V and 1 base from J, the gap between germline ends came to 11 bases. Germline V gene lookup returns CDR1 SGHTA and CDR2 FQGNSA. This CDR3 contains 15 residues. CDR3 loop: CASTRDGSGANVLTF. The CDR3 nucleotides are TGTGCCAGCACCCGTGATGGGTCTGGGGCCAACGTCCTGACTTTC.